The 9 T cell receptor beta chains below were found in one sample sequenced in a study of siplizumab effects on memory and regulatory T cells. Assay used: immunoSEQ multiplex PCR; TCRdb lists only in-frame clones, some missing. The sample has roughly 68,000 clones, over 65% seen once; the top ten hold less than 4%. Sequences were obtained from memory CD4+ T cells sorted from blood. Every receptor here comes from a human donor in good health.

The sample holds a few counts of this clone. The chain recombines TRBV20-1 with TRBJ1-2; D is unresolved. Trimming stripped 4 bases from V and 4 bases from J, with 7 bases between. CDR3 length: 11 amino acids. Germline CDR1 reads DFQATT; CDR2 reads SNEGSKA (reference sequence). The CDR3 reads CSATTAYGYTF. The DNA for the CDR3 is TGCAGTGCTACCACTGCCTATGGCTACACCTTC.

The chain couples TRBV30 to TRBJ2-3; tentatively, D is TRBD2 (6 bases). The CDR3 is 13 amino acids. With 6 bases removed from V and 1 base from J, the gap between germline ends came to 11 bases. CDR1 is GTSNPN, CDR2 SVGIG, per germline (reference sequence). The CDR3 here is CACLTSGTDTQYF. In DNA, the CDR3 is TGTGCCTGTTTGACTAGTGGCACAGATACGCAGTATTTT. Together with reference TRBV30 and TRBJ2-3, the CDR3 gives the full variable domain: SQTIHQWPATLVQPVGSPLSLECTVEGTSNPNLYWYRQAAGRGLQLLFYSVGIGQISSEVPQNLSASRPQDRQFILSSKKLLLSDSGFYLCACLTSGTDTQYFGPGTRLTVL.

V and J are TRBV19 and TRBJ2-1; either TRBD1 or TRBD2 may supply D (5 bases each). Between the trimmed V and J ends, which lost 5 bases and 10 bases, there was a span of 18 bases. This CDR3 has 14 residues. CDR1 is LNHDA and CDR2 is SQIVND in the germline V gene (reference sequence). The DNA for the CDR3 is TGTGCCAGTAGTCCTGGGACCTCCCAGCGGGAGCAGTTCTTC. Protein product: CASSPGTSQREQFF.

The gene calls are TRBV28 and TRBJ1-2; D ambiguous. Per the germline V gene, CDR1 is MDHEN and CDR2 is SYDVKM. This CDR3 is 11 amino acids long. Trimming removed 5 bases from V and 4 bases from J, with 5 bases in between. CDR3 bases: TGTGCCAGCAGTGGGAGCTATGGCTACACCTTC. As protein: CASSGSYGYTF.

This clone occurred a few times. The rearrangement uses TRBV5-5 and TRBJ2-2; D gene uncertain. CDR3 size: 15 residues. The V and J ends lost 5 bases and 6 bases respectively, with 17 bases between them. In germline, CDR1 is SGHKS, CDR2 YYEKEE (reference sequence). In DNA, the CDR3 is TGTGCCAGCAGTCCGTCTGTGGCGTACGCCGGGGAGCTGTTTTTT. Translation gives CASSPSVAYAGELFF.

This clone was detected only a few times. The sample contains more than one DNA sequence encoding this CDR3. The V and J genes are TRBV5-5 and TRBJ1-5; D not certain. Germline V gives CDR1 SGHKS, CDR2 YYEKEE (reference sequence). V lost 0 bases to trimming and J lost 2 bases, with 9 bases between them. The CDR3 sequence is 15 residues long. CDR3 sequence: CASSLEGWGNQPQHF. The CDR3 DNA reads TGTGCCAGCAGCTTGGAGGGCTGGGGCAATCAGCCCCAGCATTTT.

This chain links TRBV29-1 with TRBJ2-5, with a possible D match to TRBD1 (7 bases). The CDR3 has 13 amino acids. The V end lost 3 bases, the J end lost 3 bases, and 11 bases lay between the germline ends. The germline CDR1 and CDR2 sequences are SQVTM and ANQGSEA. Here the CDR3 reads CSVDPRGEETQYF. The CDR3 DNA is TGCAGCGTTGATCCCAGGGGGGAAGAGACCCAGTACTTC. Variable domain in full (rest from reference TRBV29-1 and TRBJ2-5): SAVISQKPSRDICQRGTSLTIQCQVDSQVTMMFWYRQQPGQSLTLIATANQGSEATYESGFVIDKFPISRPNLTFSTLTVSNMSPEDSSIYLCSVDPRGEETQYFGPGTRLLVL.

The rearrangement joins TRBV9 to TRBJ1-5; no reliable D call. Looked up from germline, CDR1 is SGDLS and CDR2 is YYNGEE. V was cut by 0 bases and J by 1 base, with 8 bases left in between. The CDR3 consists of 15 residues. CDR3 nucleotides: TGTGCCAGCAGCGTAGACGCATCCAGCAATCAGCCCCAGCATTTT. Translated: CASSVDASSNQPQHF.

The DNA of the CDR3 is TGCGCCAGCAGCTTGGGGGGGAATTCCTATGGCTACACCTTC. Its protein product is CASSLGGNSYGYTF. The chain uses TRBV5-1 and TRBJ1-2; TRBD1 is a possible D gene (5 bases). The CDR3 is 14 residues long. The ends were cut back, 0 bases at V and 4 bases at J, with 10 bases in the middle. The germline V gene has CDR1 SGHRS and CDR2 YFSETQ. The variable domain in full, with the rest retrieved from reference TRBV5-1 and TRBJ1-2, is KAGVTQTPRYLIKTRGQQVTLSCSPISGHRSVSWYQQTPGQGLQFLFEYFSETQRNKGNFPGRFSGRQFSNSRSEMNVSTLELGDSALYLCASSLGGNSYGYTFGSGTRLTVV.